This TCR beta chain appears in the sequencing data of a study of cytomegalovirus exposure and HLA in healthy donors. The study's findings and limits: The tendency of first-cohort TCR clusters to co-occur in the roughly 120 validation repertoires was identified by a subsequent analysis.

Here immunoSEQ multiplex PCR was the method, and the copy in TCRdb shows in-frame clones only, minus some. The sample gives about 110,000 clones, 88% of which show up once; about 2% is in the top ten. Germline CDR1 reads SGHTA; CDR2 reads FQGNSA. The CDR3 loop spans 15 amino acids. Unmatched junction bases numbered 6, after V lost 1 base and J lost 4 bases. Turning to this clone: What it binds is not known.

The donors were part of the validation cohort of 120 subjects. That cohort was separate from the first cohort, which comprised 500 to 850 subjects. The chain has TRBV7-2 and TRBJ1-2, with TRBD1 matching 7 bases. The clonotype was recovered from a woman aged 18 to 35 in good health and CMV-seronegative. What was sequenced was PBMCs. In DNA, the CDR3 is TGTGCCAGCAGCTTAGGAGGACAGGCCCTCTATGGCTACACCTTC. Translated: CASSLGGQALYGYTF.